The 15 T cell receptor beta chains listed next were all sequenced from one sample in a study of T cell responses to AZD1222 COVID-19 vaccine. Measured with immunoSEQ multiplex PCR; TCRdb has only the in-frame clones, and not every one. The data show roughly 120,000 clones, less than 90% seen once. This sample comprised peripheral blood, obtained on day 0 of AZD1222 vaccination. Every receptor here comes from an adult in good health.

The chain is built from TRBV2 and TRBJ2-3; 10 bases are a match to TRBD1. Trimming took 7 bases from V and 1 from J; bases not matched to a gene: 2. The CDR3 is 14 residues long. Germline V CDR1 and CDR2: SNHLY, FYNNEI. The CDR3 sequence: CASNGQGGTDTQYF. The CDR3, as DNA: TGTGCCAGCAACGGACAGGGGGGCACAGATACGCAGTATTTT. Together with reference TRBV2 and TRBJ2-3, the CDR3 gives the full variable domain: EPEVTQTPSHQVTQMGQEVILRCVPISNHLYFYWYRQILGQKVEFLVSFYNNEISEKSEIFDDQFSVERPDGSNFTLKIRSTKLEDSAMYFCASNGQGGTDTQYFGPGTRLTVL.

This sequence joins TRBV10-3 and TRBJ2-7; D possibly corresponds to TRBD1 (6 bases). Germline lookup yields CDR1 ENHRY and CDR2 SYGVKD. CDR3 size: 16 residues. Trimming took 2 bases from V and 6 from J, leaving 20 bases between them. The CDR3 sequence: CAISESDRSRVFEQYF. DNA of the CDR3: TGTGCCATCAGTGAGAGTGACAGGTCGAGGGTCTTCGAGCAGTACTTC.

The chain carries TRBV6-5 and TRBJ2-6, with D tentatively TRBD1 or TRBD2 (5 bases each). CDR3 length: 16 residues. V dropped 4 bases and J dropped 0 bases, with 10 bases sitting between them. CDR1 is MNHEY and CDR2 is SVGAGI in the germline V gene. The CDR3 sequence: CASSSGRNSGANVLTF. The CDR3 nucleotides are TGTGCCAGCAGTTCGGGACGGAACTCTGGGGCCAACGTCCTGACTTTC.

This rearrangement joins TRBV9 to TRBJ2-1; 7 positions match TRBD1. The germline CDR1 and CDR2 sequences are SGDLS and YYNGEE. The CDR3 consists of 16 residues. The ends lost 3 bases at V and 3 bases at J; junction bases unmatched: 9. As DNA, the CDR3 is TGTGCCAGCAGCGCTACAGGGGTCCCCCTCTACAATGAGCAGTTCTTC. This encodes CASSATGVPLYNEQFF.

The chain uses TRBV28 and TRBJ2-1; TRBD2 matches 12 bases. Germline CDR1 and CDR2: MDHEN and SYDVKM. This CDR3 is 17 amino acids long. With V trimmed by 4 bases and J by 1 base, 5 bases remained unmatched. CDR3 in DNA: TGTGCCAGCAGTTATACTAGCGGGAGGCTTTCCTACAATGAGCAGTTCTTC. Residues: CASSYTSGRLSYNEQFF.

This clone was detected only once. The gene calls are TRBV4-3 and TRBJ1-3; possible D gene TRBD1, 5 bases. Germline assignment: CDR1 LGHNA and CDR2 YSLEER. This CDR3 spans 15 amino acids. V was cut by 0 bases and J by 4 bases, with 10 bases left in between. CDR3 in DNA: TGCGCCAGCAGCCAAGACCAGGGAATAGGAAACACCATATATTTT. This codes for CASSQDQGIGNTIYF.

This chain joins TRBV29-1 and TRBJ1-2; unclear D gene. Germline V gives CDR1 SQVTM, CDR2 ANQGSEA. This CDR3 is built from 18 residues. Deletions cut 0 bases from V and 5 bases from J, with 25 bases between. The CDR3 loop is CSVEDNGRGSLLIYGYTF. The CDR3 region has the DNA TGCAGCGTTGAAGATAATGGGCGCGGGTCGCTCCTTATATATGGCTACACCTTC.

V usage is TRBV5-1 and J usage is TRBJ2-3, with 8 bases matching TRBD2. J was trimmed by 2 bases and V by 6 bases; bases with no gene match: 8. Germline-derived CDR1 and CDR2 are SGHRS and YFSETQ. This CDR3 contains 15 residues. The DNA for the CDR3 is TGCGCCAGCAATTTGGGTAGCGGGGACACAGATACGCAGTATTTT. This translates into CASNLGSGDTDTQYF.

CDR3 coding DNA: TGTGCCAGCAGCGGTTACTACACCCCCTACGAGCAGTACTTC. Its protein product is CASSGYYTPYEQYF. The chain joins TRBV9 to TRBJ2-7; D call uncertain. Germline CDR1 SGDLS, CDR2 YYNGEE. V was clipped by 3 bases and J by 2 bases, with 12 bases between them. This CDR3 contains 14 residues.

Of note for this clone: The sample carries other DNA sequences with the same CDR3. The rearrangement uses TRBV25-1 and TRBJ2-3; D is undetermined. This CDR3 contains 13 residues. CDR1 and CDR2 from the germline V gene are MGHDK and SYGVNS. V was shortened by 4 bases and J by 2 bases, with 7 bases between the two germline ends. CDR3 nucleotides: TGTGCCAGCAGTGCCACCTCCACAGATACGCAGTATTTT. Translating gives CASSATSTDTQYF.

The rearrangement links TRBV4-1 to TRBJ2-5, with D possibly matching TRBD1 (7 bases). Trimming took 5 bases from V and 2 from J, leaving 15 bases between them. The CDR3 totals 15 residues. In germline, CDR1 is MGHRA, CDR2 YSYEKL. The CDR3 region is CASSGGDRAQETQYF. The CDR3 bases are TGCGCCAGCAGCGGAGGGGACAGAGCGCAAGAGACCCAGTACTTC.

The chain combines TRBV19 with TRBJ2-1; 8 nucleotides line up with TRBD2. V lost 6 bases, J lost 2 bases, and 6 bases stayed unmatched. The CDR3 is 15 amino acids. Germline V gives CDR1 LNHDA, CDR2 SQIVND (reference sequence). CDR3 nucleotide sequence: TGTGCCAGTAGCGATAGCGGGACTGCCTACAATGAGCAGTTCTTC. Amino acid sequence: CASSDSGTAYNEQFF.

The gene calls are TRBV14 and TRBJ2-1; TRBD1 is a possible D gene (5 bases). CDR3 length: 14 residues. V was clipped by 1 base and J by 5 bases, with 9 bases between them. Looked up from germline, CDR1 is SGHDN and CDR2 is FVKESK. The CDR3, as DNA: TGTGCCAGCAGCCAAGCTCTGACAGACAATGAGCAGTTCTTC. Its translation is CASSQALTDNEQFF.

The V gene is TRBV6-5, the J gene TRBJ1-6; D uncertain. V lost 2 bases to trimming and J lost 0 bases, with 8 bases between them. CDR3 length: 16 amino acids. Germline V gene sequence: CDR1 MNHEY, CDR2 SVGAGI. The CDR3 here is CASSYDGSSYNSPLHF. The CDR3 DNA sequence: TGTGCCAGCAGTTACGACGGAAGCTCCTATAATTCACCCCTCCACTTT.

The chain links TRBV7-2 to TRBJ2-1; D unclear. V lost 7 bases and J lost 6, with 13 bases in between. The CDR3 covers 13 residues. Germline values: CDR1 SGHTA, CDR2 FQGNSA. The CDR3: CASTQYRVNEQFF. CDR3 DNA: TGTGCCAGCACTCAATATCGCGTCAATGAGCAGTTCTTC.